This T cell receptor beta chain was captured in a study of shared clonotypes between healthy human individuals. Trimming took 4 bases from V and 7 from J; bases not matched to a gene: 13. CDR1 SGHRS and CDR2 YFSETQ come from the germline V gene. The CDR3 runs to 16 residues. Clones were read by immunoSEQ multiplex PCR, and TCRdb kept only the in-frame ones, dropping some. This sample has under 600,000 clones, with around 78% found just once. This chain connects TRBV5-1 to TRBJ2-3; 9 bases match TRBD1. This TCR came from a woman in her 40s in good health. Some clones in this sample may be carry-over from other donors' samples. Sequenced material: PBMCs. CDR3 loop: CASSREPGQGPHTQYF. CDR3 bases: TGCGCCAGCAGCCGGGAACCGGGACAGGGCCCACATACGCAGTATTTT.